This T cell receptor (beta chain) stems from a study of sequential checkpoint blockade in melanoma. Overall study context: First-line arms were nivolumab then ipilimumab, or the reverse, randomized 1:1. TCRβ was sequenced from DNA of 91 pretreatment tumors.

As for treatment: randomized to nivolumab then ipilimumab (arm A) or the reverse (arm B). CDR1 and CDR2 from the germline V gene are SGHRS and YFSETQ. Losses at the gene ends were 5 bases for V and 2 bases for J; bases not matched to a gene: 12. The CDR3 covers 16 residues. Clones were sequenced by immunoSEQ multiplex PCR, and TCRdb holds only the in-frame ones, with some missing. The table shows about 6,900 clones, with 20% to 25% occurring only once. This chain links TRBV5-1 with TRBJ1-1, with 7 bases fitting TRBD1. The sequencing used tumor tissue (inferred from file names), collected from a patient given nivolumab and ipilimumab in sequence. The clonotype originates from a human donor with melanoma. The CDR3 nucleotides are TGCGCCAGCAGTCAGGACCCGGGACAGACCAACACTGAAGCTTTCTTT. Encoded protein: CASSQDPGQTNTEAFF.